These 30 T cell receptor beta chains originate from one sample sequenced in a study of control samples from healthy donors and cancer patients. Some clones are missing from TCRdb's copy, which holds only in-frame ones; the method was immunoSEQ multiplex PCR. The sample has more than 150,000 clones; roughly 93% are singletons. Sequencing was carried out using blood. The receptor source for this set is a man in his fifties or sixties in good health.

The rearrangement links TRBV10-3 to TRBJ1-3; D remains unclear. CDR1 and CDR2 from the germline V gene are ENHRY and SYGVKD. Trimming removed 6 bases from V and 0 bases from J, with 9 bases in between. The CDR3 spans 14 residues. CDR3 loop: CAIRSDVSGNTIYF. The CDR3 nucleotides are TGTGCCATCAGGTCGGATGTCTCTGGAAACACCATATATTTT.

V and J are TRBV24-1 and TRBJ1-5; no definite D call. Per germline, CDR1 KGHDR and CDR2 SFDVKD. The CDR3 loop spans 15 amino acids. Trimming cost V 5 bases and J 5 bases, with 15 bases left between them. This chain's CDR3 is CATSAGERKYQPQHF. The CDR3 DNA reads TGTGCCACCAGTGCCGGGGAGCGGAAGTATCAGCCCCAGCATTTT.

The chain is built from TRBV5-1 and TRBJ2-7; TRBD2 agrees at 8 bases. The CDR3 is 15 residues long. The V gene end was trimmed by 4 bases and the J gene end by 2 bases; junction bases not matched to a gene: 8. The germline V gene has CDR1 SGHRS and CDR2 YFSETQ. The CDR3 region has the DNA TGCGCCAGCAGCCCGCCCCGGACTAGCACCTACGAGCAGTACTTC. Its translation: CASSPPRTSTYEQYF.

This clone is a singleton in its sample. The chain is built from TRBV10-3 and TRBJ1-2, with no clear D. The CDR3 length is 13 residues. Between the trimmed V and J ends, which lost 3 bases and 6 bases, there was a span of 11 bases. Germline V CDR1 and CDR2: ENHRY, SYGVKD. The CDR3, as DNA: TGTGCCATCAGTGACCCCAGGATAGATGGCTACACCTTC. It is translated as CAISDPRIDGYTF.

The chain couples TRBV30 to TRBJ2-5; D unclear. CDR3 length: 13 amino acids. V lost 4 bases and J 7 bases, leaving 16 bases between the germline ends. The germline gives CDR1 GTSNPN, CDR2 SVGIG (reference sequence). The CDR3 sequence is CAWTTSMRRTQYF. The CDR3 DNA reads TGTGCCTGGACCACATCTATGAGAAGGACCCAGTACTTC.

The chain joins TRBV27 to TRBJ2-3; 11 bases line up with TRBD2. Per germline, CDR1 MNHEY and CDR2 SMNVEV (reference sequence). Germline trimming cut 11 bases from V and 1 base from J; bases unmatched to any gene: 5. This CDR3 has 14 residues. The CDR3 sequence: CAVGGLAGTDTQYF. The CDR3 coding sequence is TGTGCCGTCGGGGGACTAGCGGGCACAGATACGCAGTATTTT.

The gene calls are TRBV18 and TRBJ2-7; 14 nucleotides match TRBD2. CDR1 and CDR2 (germline): KGHSH, LQKENI. The ends lost 5 bases at V and 4 bases at J; junction bases unmatched: 1. This CDR3 has 14 residues. CDR3 region: CASSRTSGRYEQYF. The CDR3 coding sequence is TGTGCCAGCTCAAGGACTAGCGGGAGGTACGAGCAGTACTTC.

The chain recombines TRBV21-1 with TRBJ1-3; the D call TRBD1 from the table was never checked on the DNA. TRBV21-1 counts as a pseudogene. The CDR3 covers 16 residues. The CDR3 loop reads CASSNPTGHSGNTIYF. DNA for the CDR3: TGTGCCAGCAGCAACCCGACAGGGCACTCTGGAAACACCATATATTTT.

V and J are TRBV9 and TRBJ2-3, with D uncertain. CDR1 is SGDLS, CDR2 YYNGEE, per germline. This CDR3 contains 15 residues. V lost 0 bases and J lost 4, with 12 bases in between. CDR3 DNA: TGTGCCAGCAGCGTAGCCCGGGCTAAAGCAGATACGCAGTATTTT. Translation: CASSVARAKADTQYF.

The V and J genes are TRBV7-9 and TRBJ1-4; TRBD1 matches 8 bases. Germline CDR1 SEHNR, CDR2 FQNEAQ (reference sequence). The CDR3 extends over 14 amino acids. V trimming: 2 bases; J trimming: 5 bases; junction bases outside the gene matches: 1. The CDR3, as DNA: TGTGCCAGCAGCTTAACAGGGGGAAATGAAAAACTGTTTTTT. This sequence encodes CASSLTGGNEKLFF. The full variable domain, completed using reference TRBV7-9 and TRBJ1-4, is DTGVSQNPRHKITKRGQNVTFRCDPISEHNRLYWYRQTLGQGPEFLTYFQNEAQLEKSRLLSDRFSAERPKGSFSTLEIQRTEQGDSAMYLCASSLTGGNEKLFFGSGTQLSVL.

This rearrangement joins TRBV28 to TRBJ2-6; D ambiguous. CDR1 and CDR2 (germline): MDHEN, SYDVKM. CDR3 size: 13 residues. Trimming left V 6 bases short and J 1 base short, with 4 bases between. The CDR3 region is CASSDSGANVLTF. CDR3 DNA sequence: TGTGCCAGCAGCGATTCTGGGGCCAACGTCCTGACTTTC.

DNA for the CDR3: TGTGCCAGCAGTTCCCCCGGGGGGTGGGAGACCCAGTACTTC. Translation: CASSSPGGWETQYF. The chain couples TRBV28 to TRBJ2-5; TRBD2 matches at 7 bases. CDR3 length equals 14 residues. The V gene's germline CDR1 is MDHEN and CDR2 SYDVKM. The V segment lost 4 bases and the J segment 5 bases; nucleotides outside the gene matches: 7.

V usage is TRBV10-2 and J usage is TRBJ2-7, with D possibly TRBD1 on 6 matching bases. Trimming removed 7 bases from V and 0 bases from J, with 10 bases in between. The CDR3 length is 13 residues. Germline V gene sequence: CDR1 WSHSY, CDR2 SAAADI. Here the CDR3 reads CASTRTDSYEQYF. CDR3 DNA: TGCGCCAGCACCAGGACAGACTCCTACGAGCAGTACTTC.

As concerns this clone: This sample includes further DNA sequences coding for the same CDR3. The chain carries TRBV6-5 and TRBJ2-3; no definite D call. Germline-derived CDR1 and CDR2 are MNHEY and SVGAGI. This CDR3 is built from 15 residues. V was trimmed by 0 bases and J by 0 bases, leaving 7 bases between them. Written as DNA, the CDR3 is TGTGCCAGCAGTTACTCAGGCCTGAGCACAGATACGCAGTATTTT. It encodes CASSYSGLSTDTQYF.

The chain combines TRBV15 with TRBJ1-6; 9 bases fit TRBD1. After removal of 0 bases from V and 0 bases from J, the junction contained 9 bases not matched to a gene. The CDR3 consists of 20 residues. The germline V gene has CDR1 LNHNV and CDR2 YYDKDF (reference sequence). The CDR3 here is CATSRDPGTGSSSYNSPLHF. The CDR3 region has the DNA TGTGCCACCAGCAGAGATCCCGGGACAGGGTCTAGCTCCTATAATTCACCCCTCCACTTT. The full variable domain, rest sourced from reference TRBV15 and TRBJ1-6, is DAMVIQNPRYQVTQFGKPVTLSCSQTLNHNVMYWYQQKSSQAPKLLFHYYDKDFNNEADTPDNFQSRRPNTSFCFLDIRSPGLGDTAMYLCATSRDPGTGSSSYNSPLHFGNGTRLTVT.

This CDR3 reads CASSPSGLAGGREQFF. For the CDR3, the DNA is TGTGCCAGCAGCCCGTCGGGACTAGCGGGAGGGAGGGAGCAGTTCTTC. The chain uses TRBV2 and TRBJ2-1, with 16 bases aligning to TRBD2. The ends lost 6 bases at V and 10 bases at J; junction bases unmatched: 9. CDR3 length: 16 amino acids. Germline assignment: CDR1 SNHLY and CDR2 FYNNEI.

The chain combines TRBV7-2 with TRBJ1-2; D remains ambiguous. CDR3 length: 15 residues. Trimming removed 5 bases at V and 7 bases at J, with 20 bases between. Germline loops: CDR1 SGHTA, CDR2 FQGNSA. The CDR3 DNA reads as TGTGCCAGCAGCCCCTTTTTAGTCAGCCTTGGTGGCTACACCTTC. It translates to CASSPFLVSLGGYTF.

The sample holds one count of this clone. The CDR3 coding sequence is TGTGCCACCAGTGATTTTCTTAATAGCGGGAGTGCCTACAATGAGCAGTTCTTC. This encodes CATSDFLNSGSAYNEQFF. The rearrangement uses TRBV24-1 and TRBJ2-1; 9 nucleotides align to TRBD2. This CDR3 is 18 amino acids long. The J segment lost 2 bases and the V segment lost 1 base, leaving 8 bases of the junction unmatched. CDR1 and CDR2 (germline): KGHDR, SFDVKD.

The V call is TRBV6-5, the J call TRBJ1-5; D not resolved. Germline V lookup: CDR1 MNHEY, CDR2 SVGAGI. The CDR3 contains 14 residues. V gave up 6 bases and J gave up 0 bases, with 9 bases separating them. For the CDR3, the DNA is TGTGCCAGCAGACTCTCAGGTAGCAATCAGCCCCAGCATTTT. As protein: CASRLSGSNQPQHF.

The chain employs TRBV6-6 and TRBJ2-1; weak D call: TRBD2 (6 bases). V gave up 6 bases and J gave up 6 bases, with 6 bases separating them. The CDR3 totals 11 residues. Germline CDR1 MNHNY, CDR2 SVGAGI (reference sequence). The CDR3 protein is CASRAGNEQFF. DNA of the CDR3: TGTGCCAGCAGAGCGGGCAATGAGCAGTTCTTC.

About this clone itself: One end of the junction fails to match germline, which may point to a read error. The chain uses TRBV28 and TRBJ2-7, with D tentatively TRBD1 (6 bases). The germline CDR1 and CDR2 sequences are MDHEN and SYDVKM. The CDR3 is 12 amino acids. The CDR3, as DNA: TGTGCAAGCAGGGACACCCGCCACGAGCAGTACTTC. Translated, it gives CASRDTRHEQYF.

The chain combines TRBV5-1 with TRBJ1-4; the match to TRBD1 covers 9 bases. V shed 4 bases, J shed 8 bases, and the junction held 6 bases outside the gene matches. This CDR3 is built from 14 residues. Germline V lookup: CDR1 SGHRS, CDR2 YFSETQ. The CDR3 nucleotides read TGCGCCAGCAGCGTGGGACAGGGTAGAGAAAAACTGTTTTTT. The encoded protein is CASSVGQGREKLFF.

This chain uses TRBV14 with TRBJ2-1; maybe TRBD1 (6 bases). V gave up 0 bases and J gave up 4 bases, with 13 bases separating them. Germline CDR1 reads SGHDN; CDR2 reads FVKESK. The CDR3 loop spans 16 amino acids. The CDR3 spells CASSQDGSGEYNEQFF. CDR3 nucleotide sequence: TGTGCCAGCAGCCAAGATGGTTCAGGGGAATACAATGAGCAGTTCTTC.

The chain recombines TRBV6-6 with TRBJ2-7, with 7 bases that match TRBD1. This CDR3 comprises 14 residues. CDR1 and CDR2 from the germline V gene are MNHNY and SVGAGI (reference sequence). J gave up 2 bases and V 6 bases, and 7 bases lay outside the gene matches. CDR3 in amino acids: CASRTTGNTYEQYF. In DNA form, the CDR3 reads TGTGCCAGCAGGACGACAGGGAATACCTACGAGCAGTACTTC.

The V call is TRBV6-5, the J call TRBJ2-5, with D maybe TRBD2 (6 bases). The V gene lost 7 bases and the J gene lost 5 bases, with 14 bases spanning the gap. The CDR3 spans 13 residues. Germline V gene sequence: CDR1 MNHEY, CDR2 SVGAGI. CDR3 bases: TGTGCCAGCAAAGGCGGGACGTTGGAGACCCAGTACTTC. It codes for CASKGGTLETQYF.

CDR3 DNA sequence: TGTGCCAGCAGCCAAGGGTTAATAGGCACAGGGAGCTCCTACGAGCAGTACTTC. This sequence encodes CASSQGLIGTGSSYEQYF. The J gene is TRBJ2-7, the V gene TRBV4-2; tentative D call: TRBD1 (6 bases). This CDR3 comprises 18 residues. CDR1 is LGHNA and CDR2 is YNFKEQ in the germline V gene. Trimming removed 1 base at V and 0 bases at J, with 19 bases between.

The chain uses TRBV7-3 and TRBJ2-1, with D unresolved. CDR3 length equals 13 residues. Germline CDR1 reads SGHTA; CDR2 reads FQGTGA. Between the trimmed V and J ends, which lost 2 bases and 8 bases, there was a span of 10 bases. The CDR3 DNA is TGTGCCAGCAGCTTATCACAGTTCGATGAGCAGTTCTTC. It specifies CASSLSQFDEQFF.

The rearrangement links TRBV10-2 to TRBJ2-2; TRBD2 matches 11 bases. CDR3 length equals 17 residues. Per germline, CDR1 WSHSY and CDR2 SAAADI. J gave up 5 bases and V 4 bases, and 9 bases lay outside the gene matches. The CDR3 DNA reads as TGCGCCAGCAGTGGACTAGCGGGAATATCTGGGACCGGGGAGCTGTTTTTT. It is translated as CASSGLAGISGTGELFF.

CDR3 protein: CRAPCCIQYF. The CDR3 nucleotides read TGCAGGGCTCCTTGTTGCATTCAGTACTTC. The rearrangement joins TRBV20-1 to TRBJ2-4; D not resolved. Germline V lookup: CDR1 DFQATT, CDR2 SNEGSKA (reference sequence). The CDR3 spans 10 residues.

The V call is TRBV25-1, the J call TRBJ2-3; TRBD1 aligns across 10 bases. With 5 bases clipped from V and 2 bases from J, the junction kept 10 bases outside the gene matches. Per the germline V gene, CDR1 is MGHDK and CDR2 is SYGVNS. This CDR3 has 17 amino acids. The CDR3 nucleotides are TGTGCCAGCAGTCCTCAAGGGACAGGGGAGCACACAGATACGCAGTATTTT. Translated, it gives CASSPQGTGEHTDTQYF.